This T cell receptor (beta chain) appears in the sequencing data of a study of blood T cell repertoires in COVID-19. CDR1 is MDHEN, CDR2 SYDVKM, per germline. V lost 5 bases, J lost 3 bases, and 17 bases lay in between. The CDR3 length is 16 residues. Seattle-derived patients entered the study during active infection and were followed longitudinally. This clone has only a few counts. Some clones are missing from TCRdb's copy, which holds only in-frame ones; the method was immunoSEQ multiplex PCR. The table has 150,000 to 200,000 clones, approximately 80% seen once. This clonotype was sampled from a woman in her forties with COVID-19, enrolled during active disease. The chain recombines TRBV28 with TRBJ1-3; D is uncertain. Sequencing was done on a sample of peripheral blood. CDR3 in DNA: TGTGCCAGCAGTCCCCCGTCGGGGTCTGGTGGAAACACCATATATTTT. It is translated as CASSPPSGSGGNTIYF.